This TCR beta chain originates from a study of blood T cell repertoires in COVID-19. As for the study in general: In each case, the material was cDNA or gDNA derived from T cells, B-cell-depleted T cells, or PBMCs.

Germline V gives CDR1 SGDLS, CDR2 YYNGEE. The CDR3 runs 14 residues. Trimming took off 3 bases at V and 6 bases at J, with 12 bases between the two ends. In terms of age and location, participants ranged from roughly 18 to 100 years and lived in approximately 24 US areas. No more than 2 weeks before study entry, exposed participants had met a case of COVID-19. Using immunoSEQ multiplex PCR, the repertoire was profiled, and TCRdb retains in-frame clones only, with some absent. The table includes about 260,000 clones, over 70% detected once. The chain links TRBV9 to TRBJ2-2; the D gene is possibly TRBD1 (6 bases). The clonotype was recovered from a woman aged 40 to 55 who had been exposed to COVID-19. The sample comprised PBMCs or T cells enriched from blood (not recorded which). CDR3 coding DNA: TGTGCCAGCAGCGCACTAACAGGGTCCGGGGAGCTGTTTTTT. Translated, it gives CASSALTGSGELFF.